These 23 T cell receptor beta chains were sequenced from one sample in a study of T cell responses to AZD1222 COVID-19 vaccine. Clones were read by immunoSEQ multiplex PCR, and TCRdb kept only the in-frame ones, dropping some. The sample consists of about 130,000 clones, around 90% of them appearing once. The material was peripheral blood, obtained on day 0 of AZD1222 vaccination. These receptors were obtained from an adult in good health.

This chain joins TRBV10-3 and TRBJ1-5; TRBD1 is a possible D gene (5 bases). CDR3 size: 17 residues. CDR1 and CDR2 from the germline V gene are ENHRY and SYGVKD. Trimming left V 0 bases short and J 0 bases short, with 12 bases between. The DNA for the CDR3 is TGTGCCATCAGTGAGTCGATCCCGACAGCTAGCAATCAGCCCCAGCATTTT. Protein product: CAISESIPTASNQPQHF.

The chain employs TRBV29-1 and TRBJ1-2; tentatively, D is TRBD1 (5 bases). This CDR3 is built from 10 residues. CDR1 SQVTM and CDR2 ANQGSEA come from the germline V gene. The CDR3 DNA reads TGCGGGGGGTACGGCTATGGCTACACCTTC. This codes for CGGYGYGYTF.

The genes are TRBV20-1 and TRBJ2-5, with 7 bases matching TRBD1. The CDR3 extends over 11 amino acids. Per germline, CDR1 DFQATT and CDR2 SNEGSKA (reference sequence). Trimming at V came to 6 bases and at J to 5 bases, leaving 3 bases not matched to a gene. The CDR3 DNA is TGCAGTGCCTTACAGGGGGAGACCCAGTACTTC. Encoded protein: CSALQGETQYF.

This clone has just one count. J is TRBJ2-1 and V is TRBV11-3; TRBD2 aligns across 15 bases. Germline-derived CDR1 and CDR2 are SGHNT and YENEEA. This CDR3 is built from 15 residues. With V trimmed by 0 bases and J by 9 bases, 0 bases remained unmatched. The CDR3 spells CASSLEGLAGGEQFF. The CDR3 coding sequence is TGTGCCAGCAGCTTAGAGGGACTAGCGGGGGGTGAGCAGTTCTTC.

The chain couples TRBV7-3 to TRBJ1-1; possible D gene TRBD1, 6 bases. Germline V gene lookup returns CDR1 SGHTA and CDR2 FQGTGA. Trimming shortened V by 7 bases and J by 6 bases, and 18 bases separated the two germline ends. The CDR3 totals 14 residues. CDR3: CASNLQPGAAEAFF. The DNA for the CDR3 is TGTGCCAGCAACTTGCAACCAGGGGCGGCTGAAGCTTTCTTT. The variable domain in full, with the rest retrieved from reference TRBV7-3 and TRBJ1-1, is GAGVSQTPSNKVTEKGKYVELRCDPISGHTALYWYRQSLGQGPEFLIYFQGTGAADDSGLPNDRFFAVRPEGSVSTLKIQRTERGDSAVYLCASNLQPGAAEAFFGQGTRLTVV.

The chain joins TRBV6-2 or TRBV6-3 to TRBJ1-2, with 8 bases fitting TRBD1. Unmatched junction bases numbered 7, after V lost 5 bases and J lost 5 bases. This CDR3 contains 14 residues. Germline CDR1 is MNHEY and CDR2 is SVGEGT. The CDR3: CASSHGQGQYGYTF. CDR3 in DNA: TGTGCCAGCAGTCATGGACAGGGTCAGTATGGCTACACCTTC.

The chain combines TRBV6-6 with TRBJ1-5; unclear D gene. The germline CDR1 and CDR2 sequences are MNHNY and SVGAGI (reference sequence). There are 16 residues in the CDR3. V was clipped by 2 bases and J by 2 bases, with 13 bases between them. The DNA of the CDR3 is TGTGCCAGCAGTTACACTAGCGGGTTTGGCAATCAGCCCCAGCATTTT. Residues: CASSYTSGFGNQPQHF.

The V call is TRBV5-4, the J call TRBJ1-5, with TRBD1 identical over 7 bases. The germline V gene encodes CDR1 SGHNT and CDR2 YYREEE (reference sequence). The trim removed 4 bases at V and 12 bases at J, leaving 7 bases unmatched. CDR3 length equals 12 residues. The DNA of the CDR3 is TGTGCCAGCAGCGTCGACAGGGACCTCCAGCATTTT. Translation: CASSVDRDLQHF.

This chain joins TRBV5-6 and TRBJ1-5; no firm D call. The V and J ends lost 0 bases and 4 bases respectively, with 5 bases between them. The CDR3 spans 13 residues. Looked up from germline, CDR1 is SGHDT and CDR2 is YYEEEE. CDR3 sequence (DNA): TGTGCCAGCAGCTTGGGGTGGAATCAGCCCCAGCATTTT. Translating gives CASSLGWNQPQHF.

Note on this clone: Distinct nucleotide sequences in the sample also encode this CDR3. This chain links TRBV19 with TRBJ1-5, with no clear D. V was shortened by 0 bases and J by 6 bases, with 6 bases between the two germline ends. The CDR3 loop spans 13 amino acids. CDR1 is LNHDA, CDR2 SQIVND, per germline (reference sequence). CDR3 sequence (DNA): TGTGCCAGTAGTATAGAAGGAGGTCAGCCCCAGCATTTT. It specifies CASSIEGGQPQHF.

This clone was counted a few times. The rearrangement uses TRBV5-1 and TRBJ2-3; the match to TRBD2 covers 8 bases. J gave up 5 bases and V 0 bases, and 5 bases lay outside the gene matches. The CDR3 sequence is 15 residues long. The germline V gene has CDR1 SGHRS and CDR2 YFSETQ. For the CDR3, the DNA is TGCGCCAGCAGCTTGGCGCGGGGGGATATAGATACGCAGTATTTT. Its protein is CASSLARGDIDTQYF.

The genes are TRBV12-2 and TRBJ2-7; the table gives TRBD2 as D, unverified against the DNA. TRBV12-2 is classified as a pseudogene. The CDR3 covers 15 residues. The CDR3 nucleotides read TGTGCAAGTCGCTTAGTCGCGGGCCAATACTACGAGCAGTACTTC. The encoded protein is CASRLVAGQYYEQYF.

The J gene is TRBJ2-5, the V gene TRBV13; D perhaps matches TRBD1 (6 bases). Germline assignment: CDR1 PRHDT and CDR2 FYEKMQ (reference sequence). This CDR3 has 15 amino acids. Trimming left V 2 bases short and J 2 bases short, with 12 bases between. This CDR3 reads CASSLLGQGQETQYF. The CDR3 coding sequence is TGTGCCAGCAGCTTACTGGGGCAGGGGCAAGAGACCCAGTACTTC.

The rearrangement uses TRBV18 and TRBJ2-1; 7 bases are a match to TRBD1. Germline CDR1 KGHSH, CDR2 LQKENI. V lost 1 base to trimming and J lost 3 bases; unmatched junction nucleotides: 0. The CDR3 contains 14 residues. The CDR3 nucleotides read TGTGCCAGCTCACCACGACAGGGCTACAATGAGCAGTTCTTC. This encodes CASSPRQGYNEQFF. The entire variable domain, with the rest obtained from reference TRBV18 and TRBJ2-1, is as follows: NAGVMQNPRHLVRRRGQEARLRCSPMKGHSHVYWYRQLPEEGLKFMVYLQKENIIDESGMPKERFSAEFPKEGPSILRIQQVVRGDSAAYFCASSPRQGYNEQFFGPGTRLTVL.

A few counts support this clone. This chain joins TRBV4-1 and TRBJ2-3; possibly TRBD1 for D (6 bases). Germline lookup yields CDR1 MGHRA and CDR2 YSYEKL. Trimming shortened V by 0 bases and J by 7 bases, and 8 bases separated the two germline ends. This CDR3 spans 13 amino acids. In nucleotides, the CDR3 is TGCGCCAGCAGCCAAGATCGGGACAATACGCAGTATTTT. Translating it yields CASSQDRDNTQYF.

This clone was counted once. The chain joins TRBV15 to TRBJ2-3; D is perhaps TRBD1 (6 bases). This CDR3 is 16 amino acids long. Between the trimmed V and J ends, which lost 3 bases and 0 bases, there was a span of 13 bases. The germline CDR1 and CDR2 sequences are LNHNV and YYDKDF (reference sequence). The CDR3: CATSSNNRASTDTQYF. CDR3 bases: TGTGCCACCAGCAGTAATAACAGGGCGAGCACAGATACGCAGTATTTT.

This clone was detected only once. The chain is built from TRBV3-1 (or the pseudogene TRBV3-2) and TRBJ1-1; 7 bases are shared with TRBD1. V lost 1 base to trimming and J lost 3 bases; unmatched junction nucleotides: 11. CDR3 length equals 17 residues. From germline, CDR1 is LGHDT and CDR2 YNNKEL (reference sequence). CDR3 sequence: CASSQGVAGGGDTEAFF. As DNA, the CDR3 is TGTGCCAGCAGCCAAGGCGTGGCAGGGGGAGGCGACACTGAAGCTTTCTTT.

This chain links TRBV4-1 with TRBJ1-2, with D hard to call. The V gene lost 9 bases and the J gene lost 4 bases, with 15 bases spanning the gap. The germline CDR1 and CDR2 sequences are MGHRA and YSYEKL. CDR3 length equals 13 residues. The CDR3 region is CASRRIRAYGYTF. CDR3 sequence (DNA): TGCGCCAGTCGGAGGATACGGGCCTATGGCTACACCTTC.

The V gene is TRBV18, the J gene TRBJ2-5; D not certain. The ends were cut back, 0 bases at V and 5 bases at J, with 4 bases in the middle. From germline, CDR1 is KGHSH and CDR2 LQKENI. The CDR3 consists of 12 residues. The CDR3 region is CASSPPWETQYF. The CDR3, as DNA: TGTGCCAGCTCACCACCGTGGGAGACCCAGTACTTC.

This clone is a singleton in its sample. V is TRBV6-2 or TRBV6-3 and J is TRBJ1-1; a possible D gene is TRBD1 (6 bases). Looked up from germline, CDR1 is MNHEY and CDR2 is SVGEGT. The CDR3 extends over 12 amino acids. The V and J ends lost 2 bases and 10 bases respectively, with 11 bases between them. CDR3 sequence reads: CASSYDRGTAFF. The DNA of the CDR3 is TGTGCCAGCAGTTACGATAGGGGGACAGCTTTCTTT.

In the case of this clone: Other DNA sequences from this sample encode an identical CDR3 as well. The J gene is TRBJ2-7, the V gene TRBV5-1; D gene ambiguous. This CDR3 is 13 amino acids long. CDR1 is SGHRS, CDR2 YFSETQ, per germline. The V and J ends lost 0 bases and 2 bases respectively, with 6 bases between them. The CDR3 here is CASSLAGPYEQYF. The CDR3 DNA is TGCGCCAGCAGCTTGGCAGGCCCCTACGAGCAGTACTTC.

The chain employs TRBV6-2 or TRBV6-3 and TRBJ2-7, with 7 bases identical to TRBD1. Trimming removed 4 bases from V and 3 bases from J; junction bases left unmatched: 9. CDR1 is MNHEY, CDR2 SVGEGT, per germline. This CDR3 has 15 residues. The CDR3 DNA sequence: TGTGCCAGCAGTTCCAGCTTTGGACAGGTCTACGAGCAGTACTTC. This encodes CASSSSFGQVYEQYF.

The rearrangement links TRBV12-3 or TRBV12-4 to TRBJ1-1, with D unclear. The germline V and J ends were trimmed by 6 bases and 4 bases, with 9 bases remaining between them. CDR3 size: 12 residues. The CDR3 spells CASRGYITEAFF. CDR3 in DNA: TGTGCCAGCAGGGGTTATATCACTGAAGCTTTCTTT.